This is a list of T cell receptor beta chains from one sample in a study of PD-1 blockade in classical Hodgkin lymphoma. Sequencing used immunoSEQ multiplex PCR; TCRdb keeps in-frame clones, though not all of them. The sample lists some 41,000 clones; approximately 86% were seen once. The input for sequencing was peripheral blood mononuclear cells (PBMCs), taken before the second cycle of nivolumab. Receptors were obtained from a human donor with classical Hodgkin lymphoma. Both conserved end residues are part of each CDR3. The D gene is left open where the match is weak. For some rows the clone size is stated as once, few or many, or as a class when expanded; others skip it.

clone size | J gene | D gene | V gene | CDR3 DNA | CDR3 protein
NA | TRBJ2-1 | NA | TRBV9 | TGTGCCAGCAGCCAGGGGATCTCCTACAATGAGCAGTTCTTC | CASSQGISYNEQFF
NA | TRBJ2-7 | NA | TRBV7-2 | TGTGCCAGCAGCTCCTTTATGTACGAGCAGTACTTC | CASSSFMYEQYF
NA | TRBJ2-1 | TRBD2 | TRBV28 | TGTGCCAGCAGTTTAAGCGGGAGATACAATGAGCAGTTCTTC | CASSLSGRYNEQFF
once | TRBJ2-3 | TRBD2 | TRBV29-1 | TGCAGCGTTGGTCATAGTACGGGGGGGGATACGCAGTATTTT | CSVGHSTGGDTQYF
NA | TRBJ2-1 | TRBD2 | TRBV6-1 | TGTGCCAGCAGTGAGTTAGCGGGAGGGCGCGATGAGCAGTTCTTC | CASSELAGGRDEQFF
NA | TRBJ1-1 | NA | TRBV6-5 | TGTGCCAGCAGTTACTCGCAGGGTTTGGGTGAAGCTTTCTTT | CASSYSQGLGEAFF
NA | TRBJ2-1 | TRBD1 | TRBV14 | TGTGCCAGCAGCCCAACGGGACAGACCAATGAGCAGTTCTTC | CASSPTGQTNEQFF
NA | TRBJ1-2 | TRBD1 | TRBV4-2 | TGTGCCAGCAGCCAAGAAACTGGAGACAGGGCTTATGGCTACACCTTC | CASSQETGDRAYGYTF
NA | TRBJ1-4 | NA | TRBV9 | TGTGCCAGCACCCCCGGCGGGACAACTAATGAAAAACTGTTTTTT | CASTPGGTTNEKLFF
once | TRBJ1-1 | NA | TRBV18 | TGTGCCAGCTCACCGGACGGGAACACTGAAGCTTTCTTT | CASSPDGNTEAFF
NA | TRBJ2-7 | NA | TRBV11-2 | TGTGCCAGCAGCTCCGTCCCGGGACAAAGGTACGAGCAGTACTTC | CASSSVPGQRYEQYF
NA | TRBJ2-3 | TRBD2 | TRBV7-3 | TGTGCCAGCAGCCTGACGACTAGCGGGGGGCATGATACGCAGTATTTT | CASSLTTSGGHDTQYF
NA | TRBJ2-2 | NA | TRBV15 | TGTGCCACCAGCAGGGCCTTGGGGGGTTCCGGGGAGCTGTTTTTT | CATSRALGGSGELFF
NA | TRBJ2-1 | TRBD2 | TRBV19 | TGTGCCAGTCCCCCCCCGGGACTAGCCCCCTACAATGAGCAGTTCTTC | CASPPPGLAPYNEQFF
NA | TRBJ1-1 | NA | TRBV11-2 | TGTGCCAGCAGCTCCTTGGCAGGGTGGAACACTGAAGCTTTCTTT | CASSSLAGWNTEAFF
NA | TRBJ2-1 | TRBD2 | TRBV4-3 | TGCGCCAGCAGCCAAGGATCCGGCGGGGGGGCTTGGGACGAGCAGTTCTTC | CASSQGSGGGAWDEQFF
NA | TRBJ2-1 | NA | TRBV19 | TGTGCCAGTAGTATATTCTCTGTCTCCTACAATGAGCAGTTCTTC | CASSIFSVSYNEQFF
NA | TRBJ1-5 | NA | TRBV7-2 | TGTGCCAGCAGCTTCGGTCCTTATCAGCCCCAGCATTTT | CASSFGPYQPQHF
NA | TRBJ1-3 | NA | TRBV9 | TGTGCCAGCAGCGTCTCTCCGGGACAATCTGGAAACACCATATATTTT | CASSVSPGQSGNTIYF
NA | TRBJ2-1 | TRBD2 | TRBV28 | TGTGCCAGCAGTTTAAGGGGACTAGCGGGGTTGAATGAGCAGTTCTTC | CASSLRGLAGLNEQFF
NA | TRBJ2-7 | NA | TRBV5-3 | TGTGCCAGAAGCCCCGACAGGTCCGAGCAGTACTTC | CARSPDRSEQYF
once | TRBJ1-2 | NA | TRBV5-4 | TGTGCCAGCAGCTTCGGGGGGCTCGGCTACACCTTC | CASSFGGLGYTF
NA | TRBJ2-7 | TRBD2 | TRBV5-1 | TGCGCCAGCAGCTCAGGACTAGCGGGGGGTTGGGAGCAGTACTTC | CASSSGLAGGWEQYF
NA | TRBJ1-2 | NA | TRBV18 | TGTGCCAGCTCACCACCCCCCCCAATCCTGGGCACCTTC | CASSPPPPILGTF
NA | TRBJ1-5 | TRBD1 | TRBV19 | TGTGCCAGTAGTTTAAGGGGACAGGGCTATAGCAATCAGCCCCAGCATTTT | CASSLRGQGYSNQPQHF
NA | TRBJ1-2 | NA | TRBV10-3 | TGTGCCATCAGTGAATCGGGGAACTATGGCTACACCTTC | CAISESGNYGYTF
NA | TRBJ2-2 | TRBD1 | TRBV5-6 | TGTGCCAGCAGCTCCGGGACAGGGGCGACCGGGGAGCTGTTTTTT | CASSSGTGATGELFF
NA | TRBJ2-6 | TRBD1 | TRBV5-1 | TGCGCCAGCAGCCCCCGACAGGGATCTGGGGCCAACGTCCTGACTTTC | CASSPRQGSGANVLTF
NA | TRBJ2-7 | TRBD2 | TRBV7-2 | TGTGCCAGCAGCTTGCAGCGGGGTCCTCCCTACGAGCAGTACTTC | CASSLQRGPPYEQYF
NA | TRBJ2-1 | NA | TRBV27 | TGTGCCAGCAGTTCGGGATACAATGAGCAGTTCTTC | CASSSGYNEQFF
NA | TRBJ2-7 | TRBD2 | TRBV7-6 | TGTGCCAGCAGTCCTACCGGACTAGCGGACTACGAGCAGTACTTC | CASSPTGLADYEQYF
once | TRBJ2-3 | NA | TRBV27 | TGTGCCAGCAGTTTTAGTGCTAGCACAGATACGCAGTATTTT | CASSFSASTDTQYF
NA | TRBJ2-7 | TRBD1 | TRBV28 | TGTGCCAGCAGATCGGGGACAGCCGGCTCCTACGAGCAGTACTTC | CASRSGTAGSYEQYF
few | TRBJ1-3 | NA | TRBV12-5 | TGTGCTAGTGGCCAGGGAACAGGAAACACCATATATTTT | CASGQGTGNTIYF
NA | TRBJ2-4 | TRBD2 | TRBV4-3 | TGCGCCAGCAGCCAAGTTTTAGGACTAGCGGGGGAGAGAGCCAAAAACATTCAGTACTTC | CASSQVLGLAGERAKNIQYF